Each of the 21 T cell receptor beta chains below was sequenced from the same sample in a study of T cell responses to AZD1222 COVID-19 vaccine. Sequencing used immunoSEQ multiplex PCR; TCRdb keeps in-frame clones, though not all of them. Of 95,000 to 150,000 clones in the sample, over 75% are singletons; the top ten hold roughly 9%. Sequenced here: peripheral blood, sampled on day 0 of AZD1222 vaccination. Receptors originate from an adult in good health.

The rearrangement links TRBV7-9 to TRBJ1-1; D unresolved. There are 11 residues in the CDR3. V lost 6 bases and J lost 4, with 6 bases in between. Germline-derived CDR1 and CDR2 are SEHNR and FQNEAQ (reference sequence). This CDR3 is CASSWSTEAFF. CDR3 sequence (DNA): TGTGCCAGCAGTTGGAGCACTGAAGCTTTCTTT.

The chain recombines TRBV27 with TRBJ1-5, with D perhaps TRBD1 (5 bases). Looked up from germline, CDR1 is MNHEY and CDR2 is SMNVEV (reference sequence). The ends were cut back, 7 bases at V and 2 bases at J, with 18 bases in the middle. This CDR3 region has 16 residues. Here the CDR3 reads CASNRRGVRGNQPQHF. The CDR3 coding sequence is TGTGCCAGCAACCGTAGGGGAGTAAGGGGCAATCAGCCCCAGCATTTT.

A note on this clone: Distinct nucleotide sequences in the sample also encode this CDR3. The rearrangement joins TRBV7-2 to TRBJ1-2, with a possible D match to TRBD1 (5 bases). CDR3 length: 13 residues. Germline V gives CDR1 SGHTA, CDR2 FQGNSA. Trimming removed 6 bases from V and 7 bases from J, with 15 bases in between. In nucleotides, the CDR3 is TGTGCCAGCAGTTCCCTCAGCAGGGTTGGCTACACCTTC. Translation: CASSSLSRVGYTF.

This clone appeared many times. The genes are TRBV5-4 and TRBJ1-1; D might be TRBD1 (5 bases). V shed 2 bases and J shed 4 bases, with 12 bases lying between them. Per germline, CDR1 SGHNT and CDR2 YYREEE (reference sequence). The CDR3 covers 14 residues. This CDR3 reads CASSFGTRGTEAFF. For the CDR3, the DNA is TGTGCCAGCAGCTTCGGGACGAGAGGCACTGAAGCTTTCTTT.

The chain recombines TRBV5-4 with TRBJ1-2; 9 bases fit TRBD1. Germline V gene data show CDR1 as SGHNT and CDR2 as YYREEE (reference sequence). The J segment lost 8 bases and the V segment lost 0 bases, leaving 2 bases of the junction unmatched. The CDR3 has 13 amino acids. The CDR3 is CASSLDRGRGYTF. As DNA, the CDR3 is TGTGCCAGCAGCTTGGACAGGGGGCGCGGCTACACCTTC.

The chain combines TRBV7-8 with TRBJ2-3, with TRBD2 identical over 12 bases. The germline V gene encodes CDR1 SGHVS and CDR2 FQNEAQ. Trimming took 4 bases from V and 5 from J; bases not matched to a gene: 4. This CDR3 is built from 15 residues. In DNA form, the CDR3 reads TGTGCCAGCAGCTCTAGCGGGAGGGCCATAGATACGCAGTATTTT. It translates to CASSSSGRAIDTQYF.

The CDR3 protein is CASSYLPYNEQFF. The CDR3 DNA follows: TGTGCCAGCAGTTATCTGCCGTACAATGAGCAGTTCTTC. This sequence joins TRBV6-5 and TRBJ2-1; D remains ambiguous. V lost 3 bases and J lost 4, with 7 bases in between. Germline V gene sequence: CDR1 MNHEY, CDR2 SVGAGI. The CDR3 extends over 13 amino acids.

The rearrangement joins TRBV7-8 to TRBJ1-5; TRBD1 matches at 8 bases. The CDR3 spans 15 residues. The germline V gene has CDR1 SGHVS and CDR2 FQNEAQ. V was clipped by 6 bases and J by 1 base; unmatched bases: 5. For the CDR3, the DNA is TGTGCCAGCAGGCTAGACAGGGGCAGCAATCAGCCCCAGCATTTT. Its translation: CASRLDRGSNQPQHF.

The chain combines TRBV18 with TRBJ2-7; 14 bases align to TRBD2. The ends lost 3 bases at V and 4 bases at J; junction bases unmatched: 8. The germline V gene has CDR1 KGHSH and CDR2 LQKENI. The CDR3 is made up of 17 amino acids. The CDR3 DNA reads TGTGCCAGCTCACCGCCGACTAGCGGGGGGGCCTCATACGAGCAGTACTTC. Protein sequence: CASSPPTSGGASYEQYF.

The chain employs TRBV5-1 and TRBJ2-1; maybe TRBD1 (5 bases). The CDR3 extends over 14 amino acids. V shed 7 bases and J shed 3 bases, with 14 bases lying between them. Germline V gene data show CDR1 as SGHRS and CDR2 as YFSETQ. The DNA for the CDR3 is TGCGCCAGCTGCAGGGCCCCTGGCTACAATGAGCAGTTCTTC. It codes for CASCRAPGYNEQFF.

V and J are TRBV6-2 or TRBV6-3 and TRBJ2-1; the match to TRBD2 covers 9 bases. The germline V gene has CDR1 MNHEY and CDR2 SVGEGT. The CDR3 sequence is 16 residues long. J gave up 4 bases and V 5 bases, and 9 bases lay outside the gene matches. CDR3 amino acids: CASSPWTSERYNEQFF. CDR3 bases: TGTGCCAGCAGTCCATGGACTAGCGAGCGATACAATGAGCAGTTCTTC.

The CDR3 spells CASSGQGGPYEQYF. The CDR3 DNA follows: TGTGCCAGCAGTGGACAGGGGGGTCCCTACGAGCAGTACTTC. The chain links TRBV2 to TRBJ2-7; 9 bases map to TRBD1. Germline CDR1 and CDR2: SNHLY and FYNNEI. V lost 4 bases, J lost 2 bases, and 3 bases stayed unmatched. The CDR3 covers 14 residues.

This chain links TRBV11-2 with TRBJ2-7, with TRBD2 as a possible D gene (6 bases). The CDR3 extends over 13 amino acids. Trimming left V 4 bases short and J 2 bases short, with 9 bases between. Germline V gene data show CDR1 as SGHAT and CDR2 as FQNNGV. The CDR3 reads CASSYPGAYEQYF. CDR3 sequence (DNA): TGTGCCAGCAGCTACCCGGGGGCCTACGAGCAGTACTTC.

The gene calls are TRBV25-1 and TRBJ1-5; D may be TRBD1 (6 bases). The V and J ends lost 7 bases and 2 bases respectively, with 24 bases between them. The germline CDR1 and CDR2 sequences are MGHDK and SYGVNS. CDR3 length: 18 residues. CDR3 DNA sequence: TGTGCCAGCACCGCGGGGGCCCCTCTCGCTATCGGCAATCAGCCCCAGCATTTT. Translation gives CASTAGAPLAIGNQPQHF.

This clone is medium-sized (0.01 to 0.1%) in the sample. J is TRBJ2-3 and V is TRBV6-4, with 9 bases lining up with TRBD2. Germline trimming cut 4 bases from V and 4 bases from J; bases unmatched to any gene: 3. Germline CDR1 MRHNA, CDR2 SNTAGT. The length of the CDR3 is 14 residues. The DNA for the CDR3 is TGTGCCAGCAGTGGAGGCGGGGGGGCAGATACGCAGTATTTT. It translates to CASSGGGGADTQYF.

The genes are TRBV7-2 and TRBJ2-7; 12 bases match TRBD2. This CDR3 is 15 amino acids long. With 6 bases clipped from V and 5 bases from J, the junction kept 8 bases outside the gene matches. CDR1 is SGHTA, CDR2 FQGNSA, per germline. CDR3 coding DNA: TGTGCCAGCAGTTATGGACTAGCGGGGCGAGACGAGCAGTACTTC. It codes for CASSYGLAGRDEQYF.

This clone was recorded once. The rearrangement uses TRBV29-1 and TRBJ1-2, with 8 bases fitting TRBD1. Germline V CDR1 and CDR2: SQVTM, ANQGSEA. This CDR3 has 13 amino acids. J was trimmed by 4 bases and V by 4 bases; bases with no gene match: 5. The CDR3 nucleotides read TGCAGCGTTGTTGCAGGGGGCGGCTATGGCTACACCTTC. Its protein product is CSVVAGGGYGYTF.

The chain is built from TRBV30 and TRBJ2-7; the match to TRBD1 covers 11 bases. With V trimmed by 0 bases and J by 4 bases, 5 bases remained unmatched. The germline CDR1 and CDR2 sequences are GTSNPN and SVGIG (reference sequence). The CDR3 runs 15 residues. CDR3 loop: CAWSVFRDRGYEQYF. CDR3 nucleotide sequence: TGTGCCTGGAGTGTTTTTCGGGACAGGGGGTACGAGCAGTACTTC.

The chain uses TRBV5-1 and TRBJ1-3, with no clear D. V dropped 0 bases and J dropped 6 bases, with 1 base sitting between them. This CDR3 is built from 11 residues. The germline V gene has CDR1 SGHRS and CDR2 YFSETQ. The CDR3 sequence: CASSLENTIYF. The CDR3 region has the DNA TGCGCCAGCAGCTTGGAAAACACCATATATTTT.

This clone has a handful of counts. The chain is built from TRBV6-4 and TRBJ2-3, with TRBD2 identical over 11 bases. Trimming at V came to 2 bases and at J to 5 bases, leaving 6 bases not matched to a gene. The CDR3 has 16 amino acids. Germline CDR1 is MRHNA and CDR2 is SNTAGT. For the CDR3, the DNA is TGTGCCAGCAGTGACGACGGGACTAGCGGCAGAGATACGCAGTATTTT. This sequence encodes CASSDDGTSGRDTQYF.

The chain uses TRBV5-6 and TRBJ1-2; no clear D gene. Trimming took off 4 bases at V and 5 bases at J, with 9 bases between the two ends. The CDR3 contains 12 residues. Per the germline V gene, CDR1 is SGHDT and CDR2 is YYEEEE. CDR3 nucleotide sequence: TGTGCCAGCAGCCGCGTCCTATATGGCTACACCTTC. Its protein is CASSRVLYGYTF. The whole variable domain, filled in from reference TRBV5-6 and TRBJ1-2, reads DAGVTQSPTHLIKTRGQQVTLRCSPKSGHDTVSWYQQALGQGPQFIFQYYEEEERQRGNFPDRFSGHQFPNYSSELNVNALLLGDSALYLCASSRVLYGYTFGSGTRLTVV.